This TCR beta chain originates from a study of blood T cells in healthy people across ages. Then a second PCR, running roughly 7 to 11 cycles, was carried out with a sample-barcoded 5' primer and a J-beta primer mix. Every sample produced at least 3 million CDR3-containing paired-end reads. TCRdb fed the 5' RACE reads into MiXCR, producing one record per CDR3 protein. The sample comprises roughly 1.9 million distinct CDR3 sequences, approximately 40% of which are singletons, and under 25% rests with the top ten. On this clonotype: What it binds is unknown.

Study observations and caveats: Higher naive T cell percentage went strongly together with higher TCR beta diversity.

This CDR3 has 11 amino acids. Trimming stripped 11 bases from V and 6 bases from J, with 12 bases between. In germline, CDR1 is MNHNS, CDR2 SASEGT. The chain employs TRBV6-1 and TRBJ2-3; D is unresolved. The clonotype comes from a human donor in good health. The sample consisted of blood. The CDR3: CAALGADTQYF. CDR3 coding DNA: TGTGCCGCACTCGGCGCCGATACGCAGTATTTT.